These 2 T cell receptor beta chains were all obtained from the same sample, sequenced in a study of beta chain features in type 1 diabetes (dated by TCRdb to the late 2010s). For these TCRs, the target antigens are not known. The library was built by means of the immunoSEQ multiplex PCR assay. All of the isolated RNA was reverse transcribed with the High Capacity cDNA Reverse Transcription Kit, so expressed TCRB transcripts were sequenced. The immuneACCESS repertoire file appears here via TCRdb, limited to in-frame rearrangements. These files lack a portion of the clones; in checked studies, under half of the deficit traces to unresolved V genes, and the cause of the others is not known. Here the sample has about 340,000 clones; approximately 9.7% occur a single time. 0.95% to 1.1% of the sample comes from the top ten. Here is what the overall study found, with its caveats: Type 1 diabetes patients showed a moderate but significant shortening of TCRB CDR3 length in all four CD4+ subsets.

The sample consisted of central memory CD4+ T cells from blood. Receptors originate from a man aged 25 to 40 with type 1 diabetes.

This clone was picked up many times. The sample carries other DNA sequences with the same CDR3. The J gene is TRBJ1-1, the V gene TRBV12-5; no firm D call. The V end was cut by 1 base, the J end by 7 bases, with 10 bases between. Germline V lookup: CDR1 LGHNT, CDR2 FRNRAP. The CDR3 runs 13 residues. CDR3 DNA sequence: TGTGCTAGTGGTTTGGAACCGGGGTTTGAAGCTTTCTTT. It yields the protein CASGLEPGFEAFF. The entire variable domain, with the rest obtained from reference TRBV12-5 and TRBJ1-1, is as follows: DARVTQTPRHKVTEMGQEVTMRCQPILGHNTVFWYRQTMMQGLELLAYFRNRAPLDDSGMPKDRFSAEMPDATLATLKIQPSEPRDSAVYFCASGLEPGFEAFFGQGTRLTVV.

This clone turned up a few times. The chain carries TRBV30 and TRBJ2-3; 10 positions match TRBD2. The germline gives CDR1 GTSNPN, CDR2 SVGIG (reference sequence). Losses at the gene ends were 2 bases for V and 10 bases for J; bases not matched to a gene: 3. The CDR3 totals 12 residues. The CDR3 DNA reads as TGTGCCTGGAGTCTACTAGCGGGGCCGCAGTATTTT. Its protein is CAWSLLAGPQYF.